Presented here are 2 T cell receptor beta chains from one specimen sequenced in a study of blood T cell repertoires in COVID-19. The table came from immunoSEQ multiplex PCR; TCRdb's copy has only in-frame clones and leaves some out. The sample consists of more than 300,000 clones, 70% to 90% of them appearing once. Sequencing was performed on peripheral blood. All receptors derive from a woman aged 25 to 45 with COVID-19, enrolled during active disease.

This rearrangement joins TRBV12-3 or TRBV12-4 to TRBJ1-4; 7 nucleotides match TRBD1. The J segment lost 10 bases and the V segment lost 6 bases, leaving 8 bases of the junction unmatched. This CDR3 has 13 amino acids. In DNA, the CDR3 is TGTGCCAGCAGCCGAGAAAGGGGGCTAAAACTGTTTTTT. It encodes CASSRERGLKLFF.

In its sample, this clone was seen once. The rearrangement joins TRBV5-1 to TRBJ2-1, with D perhaps matching TRBD2 (5 bases). Germline CDR1 and CDR2: SGHRS and YFSETQ. With 0 bases removed from V and 0 bases from J, the gap between germline ends came to 19 bases. The CDR3 length is 19 residues. DNA for the CDR3: TGCGCCAGCAGCTTGGTTTCTAGCCGAACTCCTAGCTCCTACAATGAGCAGTTCTTC. Translated, it gives CASSLVSSRTPSSYNEQFF.